These 8 T cell receptor beta chains were sequenced from one sample in a study of CD8 T cells in ankylosing spondylitis. Each CDR3 protein gets one entry after TCRdb re-called the 5' RACE reads with MiXCR. Found here are roughly 250,000 distinct CDR3 sequences, under 12% of them singletons; the top ten hold less than 3%. The material sequenced was blood, either unsorted or a sorted T cell fraction (not recorded which). The receptors here all came from a male donor with ankylosing spondylitis or in good health (not recorded which).

This clonotype has more than one count but fewer than ten. With a much larger clone just one base away, this may be a read error. The chain joins TRBV5-1 to TRBJ2-2; 8 bases agree with TRBD2. Per the germline V gene, CDR1 is SGHRS and CDR2 is YFSETQ. Losses at the gene ends were 4 bases for V and 6 bases for J; bases not matched to a gene: 11. The CDR3 loop spans 16 amino acids. As DNA, the CDR3 is TGCGCCAGCAGCCCCGGGACTAGTTTGAGCGCCGGGGAGCTGTTTTTT. Translated, it gives CASSPGTSLSAGELFF.

This clonotype has a count of ten or more. This chain links TRBV4-1 with TRBJ1-4; D gene uncertain. Germline values: CDR1 MGHRA, CDR2 YSYEKL. This CDR3 contains 17 residues. Trimming took off 0 bases at V and 0 bases at J, with 11 bases between the two ends. The CDR3 reads CASSQERPTATNEKLFF. CDR3 coding DNA: TGCGCCAGCAGCCAAGAGCGGCCGACGGCAACTAATGAAAAACTGTTTTTT.

The sample holds many counts of this clonotype. The chain uses TRBV6-1 and TRBJ2-5, with 7 bases identical to TRBD2. The CDR3 runs 13 residues. In germline, CDR1 is MNHNS, CDR2 SASEGT. Germline trimming cut 5 bases from V and 4 bases from J; bases unmatched to any gene: 4. The chain's CDR3 is CASSRGVGETQYF. The DNA of the CDR3 is TGTGCCAGCAGTCGGGGGGTGGGAGAGACCCAGTACTTC.

The sample holds many counts of this clonotype. The rearrangement uses TRBV4-2 and TRBJ2-1; D is unresolved. The CDR3 covers 14 residues. The germline V and J ends were trimmed by 0 bases and 6 bases, with 9 bases remaining between them. Germline V gene lookup returns CDR1 LGHNA and CDR2 YNFKEQ. The CDR3: CASSQERVGNEQFF. For the CDR3, the DNA is TGTGCCAGCAGCCAAGAACGGGTAGGCAATGAGCAGTTCTTC.

V usage is TRBV6-5 and J usage is TRBJ1-2; 8 positions match TRBD1. The CDR3 is 15 amino acids. CDR1 and CDR2 from the germline V gene are MNHEY and SVGAGI. V trimming: 0 bases; J trimming: 6 bases; junction bases outside the gene matches: 6. The CDR3 nucleotides read TGTGCCAGCAGTTACTCTTGGCAGGGGGCAGATGGCTACACCTTC. This translates into CASSYSWQGADGYTF.

This clonotype was detected ten times or more. The chain joins TRBV12-3 or TRBV12-4 to TRBJ2-1; the D gene is possibly TRBD2 (6 bases). The CDR3 has 14 residues. Deletions cut 2 bases from V and 7 bases from J, with 12 bases between. CDR3 nucleotide sequence: TGTGCCAGCAGTTTACGGGGGATTGGGAATGAGCAGTTCTTC. It translates to CASSLRGIGNEQFF.

This clonotype was seen ten or more times. The chain employs TRBV27 and TRBJ2-1; 9 bases agree with TRBD2. J was trimmed by 1 base and V by 5 bases; bases with no gene match: 6. Germline CDR1 reads MNHEY; CDR2 reads SMNVEV (reference sequence). The CDR3 length is 16 residues. The CDR3 protein is CASSPQAGGSYNEQFF. The CDR3 bases are TGTGCCAGCAGTCCCCAAGCGGGGGGTTCCTACAATGAGCAGTTCTTC.

The sample holds many counts of this clonotype. The chain joins TRBV29-1 to TRBJ1-2; D may be TRBD1 (5 bases). The V and J ends lost 4 bases and 4 bases respectively, with 16 bases between them. This CDR3 contains 14 residues. Per germline, CDR1 SQVTM and CDR2 ANQGSEA. The CDR3 region is CSVGGGKVSYGYTF. The CDR3 bases are TGCAGCGTTGGTGGGGGGAAGGTTTCCTATGGCTACACCTTC.